Below, 16 T cell receptor beta chains from the same sample are listed, as sequenced in a study of cytotoxic CD8 clonotypes in ibrutinib-treated CLL. Here immunoSEQ multiplex PCR was the method, and the copy in TCRdb shows in-frame clones only, minus some. Counted here are approximately 70,000 clones, more than 75% occurring once; the ten biggest clones make up roughly 8%. This sample comprised PBMCs, obtained at disease progression, from a patient treated with ibrutinib. Receptors were obtained from a human donor with chronic lymphocytic leukemia.

The CDR3 sequence is CATSRVAESSGNTIYF. In nucleotides, the CDR3 is TGTGCCACCAGCAGAGTGGCAGAGAGCTCTGGAAACACCATATATTTT. The chain uses TRBV15 and TRBJ1-3; unclear D gene. Germline V gene data show CDR1 as LNHNV and CDR2 as YYDKDF (reference sequence). V was shortened by 1 base and J by 0 bases, with 10 bases between the two germline ends. The length of the CDR3 is 16 residues. Full variable domain (outside the CDR3, taken from reference TRBV15 and TRBJ1-3): DAMVIQNPRYQVTQFGKPVTLSCSQTLNHNVMYWYQQKSSQAPKLLFHYYDKDFNNEADTPDNFQSRRPNTSFCFLDIRSPGLGDTAMYLCATSRVAESSGNTIYFGEGSWLTVV.

This sequence joins TRBV18 and TRBJ1-5, with TRBD1 identical over 10 bases. Losses at the gene ends were 3 bases for V and 5 bases for J; bases not matched to a gene: 1. The CDR3 runs to 14 residues. Looked up from germline, CDR1 is KGHSH and CDR2 is LQKENI. The CDR3 DNA is TGTGCCAGCTCACCTGGACAGGGGGATCAGCCCCAGCATTTT. Encoded protein: CASSPGQGDQPQHF.

The chain carries TRBV2 and TRBJ1-1; 8 bases match TRBD1. CDR1 SNHLY and CDR2 FYNNEI come from the germline V gene. V lost 6 bases and J lost 3; bases outside the gene matches: 3. The CDR3 extends over 13 amino acids. This CDR3 is CASRATGDTEAFF. The CDR3 DNA follows: TGTGCCAGCAGGGCGACAGGGGACACTGAAGCTTTCTTT.

The chain carries TRBV19 and TRBJ2-7, with 7 bases aligning to TRBD2. V lost 4 bases and J lost 4; bases outside the gene matches: 7. The CDR3 has 14 amino acids. Germline V gene lookup returns CDR1 LNHDA and CDR2 SQIVND (reference sequence). CDR3 in amino acids: CASSTLGGLYEQYF. CDR3 bases: TGTGCCAGTAGTACCCTCGGGGGGTTGTACGAGCAGTACTTC. Looking up the rest from reference TRBV19 and TRBJ2-7 gives the full variable domain: DGGITQSPKYLFRKEGQNVTLSCEQNLNHDAMYWYRQDPGQGLRLIYYSQIVNDFQKGDIAEGYSVSREKKESFPLTVTSAQKNPTAFYLCASSTLGGLYEQYFGPGTRLTVT.

The chain recombines TRBV28 with TRBJ2-1; the D call may be TRBD1 or TRBD2 (7 bases each). CDR3 length: 16 residues. With 7 bases removed from V and 3 bases from J, the gap between germline ends came to 19 bases. Germline loops: CDR1 MDHEN, CDR2 SYDVKM. CDR3 sequence: CASNLPGGGIYNEQFF. The CDR3 DNA reads TGTGCCAGCAATCTCCCAGGGGGGGGGATCTACAATGAGCAGTTCTTC.

This chain connects TRBV19 to TRBJ2-1, with D hard to call. The germline CDR1 and CDR2 sequences are LNHDA and SQIVND (reference sequence). The V end was cut by 5 bases, the J end by 1 base, with 9 bases between. The CDR3 is made up of 14 amino acids. The CDR3 spells CASSESGSYNEQFF. CDR3 sequence (DNA): TGTGCCAGTAGTGAGTCGGGTTCCTACAATGAGCAGTTCTTC.

The chain combines TRBV6-6 with TRBJ1-4, with D uncertain. V was clipped by 3 bases and J by 5 bases, with 16 bases between them. The germline gives CDR1 MNHNY, CDR2 SVGAGI (reference sequence). The CDR3 extends over 16 amino acids. CDR3 bases: TGTGCCAGCAGTTATTTTAACTGGGGAGCGAATGAAAAACTGTTTTTT. Its translation is CASSYFNWGANEKLFF.

This rearrangement joins TRBV19 to TRBJ2-7; possible D gene TRBD1, 5 bases. The CDR3 is made up of 13 amino acids. Between the trimmed V and J ends, which lost 5 bases and 3 bases, there was a span of 11 bases. Per germline, CDR1 LNHDA and CDR2 SQIVND (reference sequence). The CDR3 region has the DNA TGTGCCAGTAGTTACCGGCAGGGCTACGAGCAGTACTTC. Translating gives CASSYRQGYEQYF. Supplemented by reference TRBV19 and TRBJ2-7, the full variable domain reads DGGITQSPKYLFRKEGQNVTLSCEQNLNHDAMYWYRQDPGQGLRLIYYSQIVNDFQKGDIAEGYSVSREKKESFPLTVTSAQKNPTAFYLCASSYRQGYEQYFGPGTRLTVT.

CDR3 residues: CASSNAAGGEQYF. The CDR3 DNA is TGTGCCAGCAGTAATGCGGCGGGAGGCGAGCAGTACTTC. The chain couples TRBV25-1 to TRBJ2-7; 8 bases align to TRBD2. The V gene end was trimmed by 5 bases and the J gene end by 6 bases; junction bases not matched to a gene: 6. The length of the CDR3 is 13 residues. The germline V gene encodes CDR1 MGHDK and CDR2 SYGVNS.

This clone was counted a single time. The chain is built from TRBV7-2 and TRBJ2-5; D call uncertain. V was pared by 6 bases and J by 5 bases, with 16 bases between. This CDR3 is 14 amino acids long. Germline V gene lookup returns CDR1 SGHTA and CDR2 FQGNSA. The CDR3 DNA reads TGTGCCAGCAGTCGACGGGCCCTGGCGGAGACCCAGTACTTC. Translating gives CASSRRALAETQYF.

The chain joins TRBV19 to TRBJ1-1; no firm D call. The CDR3 extends over 17 amino acids. From germline, CDR1 is LNHDA and CDR2 SQIVND (reference sequence). V was clipped by 1 base and J by 0 bases, with 15 bases between them. The CDR3 region is CASSIALGASMNTEAFF. DNA of the CDR3: TGTGCCAGTAGTATAGCTCTTGGAGCCTCCATGAACACTGAAGCTTTCTTT.

This rearrangement joins TRBV5-1 to TRBJ2-3, with 7 bases aligning to TRBD2. The germline CDR1 and CDR2 sequences are SGHRS and YFSETQ. CDR3 length: 17 residues. Trimming at V came to 2 bases and at J to 0 bases, leaving 9 bases not matched to a gene. Here the CDR3 reads CASSFYLAETSTDTQYF. DNA for the CDR3: TGCGCCAGCAGCTTCTACCTAGCGGAAACTAGCACAGATACGCAGTATTTT.

The V and J genes are TRBV6-5 and TRBJ2-1; D is ambiguous. V was trimmed by 0 bases and J by 0 bases, leaving 3 bases between them. Per the germline V gene, CDR1 is MNHEY and CDR2 is SVGAGI. There are 14 residues in the CDR3. The CDR3 nucleotides read TGTGCCAGCAGTTACTCGGGCTCCTACAATGAGCAGTTCTTC. Its translation: CASSYSGSYNEQFF.

The gene calls are TRBV27 and TRBJ2-4; D gene uncertain. The CDR3 covers 13 residues. Trimming took 3 bases from V and 3 from J, leaving 6 bases between them. Germline CDR1 reads MNHEY; CDR2 reads SMNVEV (reference sequence). For the CDR3, the DNA is TGTGCCAGCAGTTTGGGCAGCAAAAACATTCAGTACTTC. Translated, it gives CASSLGSKNIQYF.

V and J are TRBV5-4 and TRBJ2-7; no reliable D call. The germline CDR1 and CDR2 sequences are SGHNT and YYREEE (reference sequence). Between the trimmed V and J ends, which lost 1 base and 0 bases, there was a span of 2 bases. This CDR3 region has 12 residues. CDR3 sequence reads: CASSLSSYEQYF. The CDR3 nucleotides are TGTGCCAGCAGCTTGTCCTCCTACGAGCAGTACTTC.

The gene calls are TRBV5-1 and TRBJ1-6; D uncertain. The germline gives CDR1 SGHRS, CDR2 YFSETQ. V was shortened by 0 bases and J by 0 bases, with 7 bases between the two germline ends. This CDR3 has 16 amino acids. DNA for the CDR3: TGCGCCAGCAGCTTGGAGCCATACTCCTATAATTCACCCCTCCACTTT. It is translated as CASSLEPYSYNSPLHF. Full variable domain (missing parts from reference TRBV5-1 and TRBJ1-6): KAGVTQTPRYLIKTRGQQVTLSCSPISGHRSVSWYQQTPGQGLQFLFEYFSETQRNKGNFPGRFSGRQFSNSRSEMNVSTLELGDSALYLCASSLEPYSYNSPLHFGNGTRLTVT.